The rows below give T cell receptor beta chains drawn from one sample of a study of post-analysis software for immune sequencing data. Each CDR3 protein gets one entry after TCRdb re-called the PCR reads with MiXCR. This sample has about half a million distinct CDR3 sequences; around a third occur once, and the top ten carry around 6.1%. The sample consisted of blood. Receptors originate from a girl younger than 18 with multiple sclerosis. CDR3s include the opening cysteine and the closing phenylalanine or tryptophan. A D gene is named only where the DNA matches it firmly. Clone size is not always given. Where it is, it says once, few, many or a class for expanded clones.

NA | NA | TRBJ1-5 | TRBV5-8 | CASSFGGREQPQHF | TGTGCCAGCAGCTTCGGGGGGAGAGAGCAGCCCCAGCATTTT
NA | NA | TRBJ2-1 | TRBV4-1 | CASSQDSGPPSSYNEQFF | TGCGCCAGCAGCCAAGATAGCGGACCCCCGAGCTCCTACAATGAGCAGTTCTTC
NA | TRBD2 | TRBJ2-1 | TRBV6-1 | CASSGSGGYNEQFF | TGTGCCAGCAGTGGTAGCGGGGGGTACAATGAGCAGTTCTTC
NA | TRBD2 | TRBJ2-5 | TRBV28 | CASSSPSGASRETQYF | TGTGCCAGCAGCTCCCCTAGCGGGGCCTCCCGAGAGACCCAGTACTTC
NA | TRBD2 | TRBJ2-1 | TRBV12-3/TRBV12-4 | CASSFVSGPAGGEQFF | TGTGCCAGCAGTTTCGTGTCGGGACCAGCGGGGGGTGAGCAGTTCTTC
NA | TRBD2 | TRBJ2-5 | TRBV6-1 | CASSAGTSGGQETQYF | TGTGCCAGCAGCGCCGGGACTAGCGGGGGTCAAGAGACCCAGTACTTC
few | TRBD1 | TRBJ1-4 | TRBV18 | CASSPGQDEKLFF | TGTGCCAGCTCCCCGGGACAGGATGAAAAACTGTTTTTT
NA | TRBD1 | TRBJ2-2 | TRBV7-6 | CATIGTGNTGELFF | TGTGCCACCATCGGGACAGGGAACACCGGGGAGCTGTTTTTT
NA | NA | TRBJ2-5 | TRBV4-1 | CASSQEGTGETQYF | TGCGCCAGCAGCCAAGAAGGGACCGGAGAGACCCAGTACTTC
NA | TRBD1 | TRBJ2-5 | TRBV5-1 | CASSLPRRDRELETQYF | TGCGCCAGCAGCTTACCCCGGCGAGACAGGGAATTGGAGACCCAGTACTTC
NA | NA | TRBJ2-5 | TRBV20-1 | CSAHRGSQETQYF | TGCAGTGCGCACCGGGGCTCCCAAGAGACCCAGTACTTC
few | NA | TRBJ2-5 | TRBV12-3/TRBV12-4 | CASTPLGQGQETQYF | TGTGCCAGCACCCCTCTTGGGCAGGGCCAAGAGACCCAGTACTTC
few | NA | TRBJ1-2 | TRBV11-2 | CASSPSQGDYGYTF | TGTGCCAGCAGCCCATCACAGGGAGACTATGGCTACACCTTC
few | NA | TRBJ1-1 | TRBV6-6 | CATERGRTEAFF | TGTGCCACAGAGCGGGGTAGGACTGAAGCTTTCTTT
NA | TRBD1 | TRBJ2-4 | TRBV27 | CASSPTGAGAKNIQYF | TGTGCCAGCAGCCCCACAGGGGCTGGAGCCAAAAACATTCAGTACTTC
NA | TRBD1 | TRBJ1-6 | TRBV7-9 | CASSSTGEYSPLHF | TGTGCCAGCAGCTCCACAGGGGAATATTCACCCCTCCACTTT
NA | NA | TRBJ2-5 | TRBV7-2 | CASSLGSVKETQYF | TGTGCCAGCAGCTTAGGGTCAGTAAAAGAGACCCAGTACTTC
NA | NA | TRBJ1-5 | TRBV7-9 | CASSSQEGLDQPQHF | TGTGCCAGCAGCTCCCAGGAAGGTCTTGATCAGCCCCAGCATTTT
NA | NA | TRBJ2-5 | TRBV5-1 | CASSLAGREEETQYF | TGCGCCAGCAGCTTGGCCGGTAGGGAGGAAGAGACCCAGTACTTC
NA | NA | TRBJ2-5 | TRBV3-1 | CASSQGEAGTQYF | TGTGCCAGCAGCCAGGGTGAGGCGGGGACCCAGTACTTC
NA | NA | TRBJ2-5 | TRBV9 | CASSVEVGVGGETQYF | TGTGCCAGCAGCGTAGAGGTAGGGGTCGGGGGTGAGACCCAGTACTTC
once | TRBD1 | TRBJ1-2 | TRBV11-1 | CAGSSLDRGHNYGYTF | TGTGCCGGCAGCTCGCTCGACAGGGGGCATAACTATGGCTACACCTTC
NA | NA | TRBJ1-5 | TRBV7-2 | CASSLDSLPRGQPQHF | TGTGCCAGCAGCCTCGACTCTCTCCCGAGGGGACAGCCCCAGCATTTT
few | NA | TRBJ2-7 | TRBV6-6 | CASSQGGGQYF | TGTGCCAGCAGTCAGGGAGGAGGGCAGTACTTC
NA | TRBD2 | TRBJ2-3 | TRBV5-1 | CASSPSVDSGGRTDTQYF | TGCGCCAGCAGCCCCTCCGTGGATAGCGGGGGGAGGACAGATACGCAGTATTTT
NA | NA | TRBJ1-5 | TRBV19 | CASSIEGSDQPQHF | TGTGCCAGTAGTATCGAGGGAAGCGATCAGCCCCAGCATTTT
NA | TRBD1 | TRBJ1-1 | TRBV6-5 | CASSIRQGSGNTEAFF | TGTGCCAGCAGTATCCGACAGGGTTCAGGGAACACTGAAGCTTTCTTT
once | NA | TRBJ1-5 | TRBV7-9 | CASSLDVDGNQPQHF | TGTGCCAGCAGCTTAGATGTGGACGGGAATCAGCCCCAGCATTTT
NA | NA | TRBJ2-7 | TRBV29-1 | CSVEDGRAGWETRYF | TGCAGCGTTGAAGACGGGCGGGCAGGATGGGAGACCCGGTACTTC
NA | NA | TRBJ1-2 | TRBV18 | CASSPNSPRGYGYTF | TGTGCCAGCTCACCAAACAGCCCTAGGGGCTATGGCTACACCTTC
few | NA | TRBJ2-7 | TRBV5-1 | CASSLVRGATIEQYF | TGCGCCAGCAGCTTGGTTCGGGGGGCGACGATCGAGCAGTACTTC
NA | TRBD2 | TRBJ2-7 | TRBV12-3/TRBV12-4 | CASGTTPYEQYF | TGTGCCAGCGGGACTACACCCTACGAGCAGTACTTC
once | TRBD1 | TRBJ2-4 | TRBV3-1 | CASSQGLGTGKNIQYF | TGTGCCAGCAGCCAAGGCCTCGGGACAGGTAAAAACATTCAGTACTTC
NA | NA | TRBJ2-5 | TRBV9 | CASSVGPPGGETQYF | TGTGCCAGCAGCGTAGGCCCTCCCGGAGGAGAGACCCAGTACTTC
NA | NA | TRBJ1-4 | TRBV5-1 | CASSLGLQSWPNEKLFF | TGCGCCAGCAGCTTGGGGCTCCAATCCTGGCCCAATGAAAAACTGTTTTTT
NA | NA | TRBJ2-5 | TRBV29-1 | CSVEGRAKETQYF | TGCAGCGTTGAGGGGCGGGCGAAAGAGACCCAGTACTTC
NA | NA | TRBJ2-7 | TRBV5-1 | CASSWGVGGYEQYF | TGCGCCAGCAGCTGGGGGGTCGGCGGCTACGAGCAGTACTTC
NA | TRBD2 | TRBJ2-5 | TRBV18 | CASSGDLAGEETQYF | TGTGCCAGCTCAGGAGATCTAGCGGGGGAAGAGACCCAGTACTTC
few | NA | TRBJ2-5 | TRBV28 | CATAGIMQETQYF | TGTGCCACTGCTGGCATCATGCAAGAGACCCAGTACTTC
few | TRBD1 | TRBJ2-7 | TRBV5-1 | CASSSYPGQDPYEQYF | TGCGCCAGCAGCTCCTATCCGGGACAGGACCCCTACGAGCAGTACTTC
few | NA | TRBJ1-5 | TRBV28 | CASGPGGGASNQPQHF | TGTGCCAGCGGCCCCGGGGGTGGGGCCTCCAATCAGCCCCAGCATTTT
few | NA | TRBJ2-1 | TRBV7-2 | CASSQVYHYNEQFF | TGTGCCAGCTCACAAGTCTACCATTACAATGAGCAGTTCTTC
NA | TRBD2 | TRBJ2-5 | TRBV12-3/TRBV12-4 | CASSLLAGSGTQYF | TGTGCCAGCAGTTTACTAGCGGGGAGTGGGACCCAGTACTTC